This T cell receptor (beta chain) emerged from a study of cytomegalovirus exposure and HLA in healthy donors. Overall study results and limits: Researchers catalogued around 150 TCR beta chains as cytomegalovirus-associated.

Remarks on this clone: Antigen: not known.

The PCR was carried out with 60 Vbeta primers and 13 Jbeta primers. Method: immunoSEQ multiplex PCR; TCRdb's copy keeps in-frame clones and lacks some. The table lists under 200,000 clones, roughly 85% of them singletons. The trim removed 5 bases at V and 1 base at J, leaving 6 bases unmatched. CDR1 and CDR2 from the germline V gene are LNHDA and SQIVND (reference sequence). CDR3 size: 15 residues. This clonotype originated in a middle-aged woman in good health and CMV-seronegative. Input material: PBMCs. The chain combines TRBV19 with TRBJ1-1; TRBD1 matches 8 bases. DNA for the CDR3: TGTGCCAGTAGTCCCCGCCAGGGGGCGAACACTGAAGCTTTCTTT. It encodes CASSPRQGANTEAFF.